Included here is one T cell receptor (beta chain) sequence, with context. The data originate from a study of T cell changes during pregnancy in multiple sclerosis. The CDR3 is made up of 15 amino acids. Germline-derived CDR1 and CDR2 are WSHSY and SAAADI. V lost 6 bases to trimming and J lost 5 bases; unmatched junction nucleotides: 4. Assay used: immunoSEQ multiplex PCR; TCRdb lists only in-frame clones, some missing. The table lists tens of thousands of clones, 90% to 95% of them singletons, with 2% to 2.5% in the top ten. The chain couples TRBV10-2 to TRBJ2-1; 13 nucleotides agree with TRBD2. The material sequenced was peripheral blood, taken in the third trimester of pregnancy. The clonotype comes from a female donor with multiple sclerosis, enrolled in a pregnancy study. The CDR3 reads CASSAGTSGNNEQFF. CDR3 nucleotides: TGCGCCAGCAGCGCCGGGACTAGCGGGAACAATGAGCAGTTCTTC.